The next 24 T cell receptor beta chains were all read from a single sample in a study of T cell changes during pregnancy in multiple sclerosis. Data came from immunoSEQ multiplex PCR; TCRdb stores just in-frame clones and leaves some out. The sample has about 36,000 clones, 90% to 95% seen once; the top ten hold around 0.47%. Here the sequenced sample was CD4+ T cells from peripheral blood mononuclear cells, taken after pregnancy. These receptors all come from a female donor with multiple sclerosis, enrolled in a pregnancy study.

The genes are TRBV6-1 and TRBJ1-2; a possible D gene is TRBD1 (5 bases). CDR3 length equals 13 residues. CDR1 MNHNS and CDR2 SASEGT come from the germline V gene. The V end lost 3 bases, the J end lost 2 bases, and 7 bases lay between the germline ends. CDR3 residues: CASSEGGNYGYTF. In nucleotides, the CDR3 is TGTGCCAGCAGTGAGGGGGGAAACTATGGCTACACCTTC.

The chain carries TRBV6-1 and TRBJ2-5; D might be TRBD1 (5 bases). V was clipped by 8 bases and J by 5 bases, with 15 bases between them. The CDR3 runs 13 residues. CDR1 and CDR2 from the germline V gene are MNHNS and SASEGT. The CDR3 here is CASGARIEETQYF. The CDR3 DNA is TGTGCCAGCGGGGCCCGGATCGAGGAGACCCAGTACTTC.

V and J are TRBV5-1 and TRBJ2-6, with 9 bases aligning to TRBD1. Germline V lookup: CDR1 SGHRS, CDR2 YFSETQ. This CDR3 has 19 amino acids. The V gene end was trimmed by 3 bases and the J gene end by 3 bases; junction bases not matched to a gene: 13. The CDR3 loop is CASSSGTGLLGGGANVLTF. Here the CDR3 DNA reads TGCGCCAGCAGCTCGGGGACAGGGCTCCTGGGAGGTGGGGCCAACGTCCTGACTTTC.

The chain has TRBV19 and TRBJ1-5, with TRBD1 identical over 12 bases. J gave up 4 bases and V 3 bases, and 7 bases lay outside the gene matches. The CDR3 has 17 residues. Germline CDR1 reads LNHDA; CDR2 reads SQIVND (reference sequence). The CDR3 here is CASSIRGTGGLNQPQHF. CDR3 bases: TGTGCCAGTAGTATTCGGGGGACAGGGGGCCTGAATCAGCCCCAGCATTTT.

This CDR3 reads CASRARRQGPDTQYF. The CDR3 DNA is TGTGCCAGTAGGGCAAGACGGCAGGGCCCAGATACGCAGTATTTT. V gene TRBV19 combines with J gene TRBJ2-3; a weak D match, TRBD1 (5 bases). V gave up 6 bases and J gave up 4 bases, with 17 bases separating them. The CDR3 totals 15 residues. CDR1 and CDR2 (germline): LNHDA, SQIVND (reference sequence).

This clone appeared once. The rearrangement joins TRBV5-1 to TRBJ2-1; a weak D match, TRBD2 (7 bases). Trimming removed 4 bases from V and 6 bases from J, with 20 bases in between. The CDR3 extends over 16 amino acids. Germline lookup yields CDR1 SGHRS and CDR2 YFSETQ. CDR3 residues: CASSGEPGGRSNEQFF. Written as DNA, the CDR3 is TGCGCCAGCAGCGGCGAACCGGGGGGCCGGAGCAATGAGCAGTTCTTC. Looking up the rest from reference TRBV5-1 and TRBJ2-1 gives the full variable domain: KAGVTQTPRYLIKTRGQQVTLSCSPISGHRSVSWYQQTPGQGLQFLFEYFSETQRNKGNFPGRFSGRQFSNSRSEMNVSTLELGDSALYLCASSGEPGGRSNEQFFGPGTRLTVL.

J is TRBJ2-3 and V is TRBV19, with TRBD2 matching 10 bases. Germline values: CDR1 LNHDA, CDR2 SQIVND (reference sequence). V lost 1 base and J lost 4; bases outside the gene matches: 2. This CDR3 contains 15 residues. CDR3 protein: CASSIVLAGPDTQYF. CDR3 DNA sequence: TGTGCCAGTAGTATAGTACTAGCGGGACCAGATACGCAGTATTTT. Based on the CDR3 plus reference TRBV19 and TRBJ2-3, the full variable domain is DGGITQSPKYLFRKEGQNVTLSCEQNLNHDAMYWYRQDPGQGLRLIYYSQIVNDFQKGDIAEGYSVSREKKESFPLTVTSAQKNPTAFYLCASSIVLAGPDTQYFGPGTRLTVL.

The chain uses TRBV18 and TRBJ1-1, with a possible D match to TRBD1 (5 bases). Germline CDR1 KGHSH, CDR2 LQKENI. There are 13 residues in the CDR3. Trimming removed 2 bases from V and 8 bases from J, with 12 bases in between. The CDR3 DNA is TGTGCCAGCTCACCAAGCCAGGGTGGGGAAGCTTTCTTT. Protein sequence: CASSPSQGGEAFF. The full variable domain, its missing parts supplied by reference TRBV18 and TRBJ1-1, is NAGVMQNPRHLVRRRGQEARLRCSPMKGHSHVYWYRQLPEEGLKFMVYLQKENIIDESGMPKERFSAEFPKEGPSILRIQQVVRGDSAAYFCASSPSQGGEAFFGQGTRLTVV.

The J gene is TRBJ1-1, the V gene TRBV7-2, with D uncertain. The V and J ends lost 4 bases and 5 bases respectively, with 11 bases between them. The CDR3 sequence is 13 residues long. Germline V CDR1 and CDR2: SGHTA, FQGNSA. As DNA, the CDR3 is TGTGCCAGCAGCTATGACATTGGAACTGAAGCTTTCTTT. It is translated as CASSYDIGTEAFF.

The V call is TRBV7-2, the J call TRBJ1-6, with D perhaps TRBD1 (5 bases). This CDR3 contains 15 residues. In germline, CDR1 is SGHTA, CDR2 FQGNSA. The V end lost 1 base, the J end lost 7 bases, and 11 bases lay between the germline ends. CDR3 residues: CASSLVGRANSPLHF. CDR3 nucleotides: TGTGCCAGCAGCTTAGTCGGCAGGGCGAATTCACCCCTCCACTTT.

The chain uses TRBV6-5 and TRBJ1-2; tentative D call: TRBD1 (5 bases). The V gene lost 7 bases and the J gene lost 4 bases, with 13 bases spanning the gap. Germline CDR1 and CDR2: MNHEY and SVGAGI. This CDR3 contains 13 residues. CDR3 DNA sequence: TGTGCCAGCAACGAACGGGGGGGCTATGGCTACACCTTC. Translating it yields CASNERGGYGYTF.

The chain uses TRBV5-1 and TRBJ1-2; no clear D. The germline V gene has CDR1 SGHRS and CDR2 YFSETQ. This CDR3 has 12 residues. Between the trimmed V and J ends, which lost 7 bases and 1 base, there was a span of 8 bases. The CDR3 loop reads CASGGNNYGYTF. The DNA of the CDR3 is TGCGCCAGCGGCGGGAATAACTATGGCTACACCTTC.

This rearrangement joins TRBV5-8 to TRBJ1-2; no clear D gene. The CDR3 length is 15 residues. The germline V gene has CDR1 SGHTS and CDR2 YDEGEE. The V end was cut by 1 base, the J end by 2 bases, with 12 bases between. The chain's CDR3 is CASSLSGGQNYGYTF. The CDR3 region has the DNA TGTGCCAGCAGCTTGAGCGGCGGGCAGAACTATGGCTACACCTTC.

The genes are TRBV18 and TRBJ1-2; the D is unclear. CDR1 KGHSH and CDR2 LQKENI come from the germline V gene. V was shortened by 2 bases and J by 5 bases, with 15 bases between the two germline ends. This CDR3 has 15 amino acids. This CDR3 reads CASSPEGSPRYGYTF. The CDR3 nucleotides read TGTGCCAGCTCACCAGAGGGCAGCCCTAGGTATGGCTACACCTTC.

The chain employs TRBV5-1 and TRBJ1-4, with TRBD1 as a possible D gene (6 bases). Germline CDR1 is SGHRS and CDR2 is YFSETQ. The V and J ends lost 4 bases and 4 bases respectively, with 11 bases between them. This CDR3 has 14 residues. Written as DNA, the CDR3 is TGCGCCAGCAGCCTGGACAGCCATAATGAAAAACTGTTTTTT. It codes for CASSLDSHNEKLFF.

The chain joins TRBV18 to TRBJ2-3; weak D call: TRBD1 (6 bases). V was clipped by 6 bases and J by 4 bases, with 14 bases between them. This CDR3 is built from 14 residues. CDR1 and CDR2 (germline): KGHSH, LQKENI. CDR3 loop: CASSPGRGPDTQYF. The CDR3, as DNA: TGTGCCAGCTCCCCCGGCAGGGGTCCAGATACGCAGTATTTT.

The chain carries TRBV5-1 and TRBJ2-3; tentatively, D is TRBD1 (6 bases). The CDR3 is 15 residues long. V was clipped by 0 bases and J by 1 base, with 9 bases between them. Germline CDR1 SGHRS, CDR2 YFSETQ. The CDR3 reads CASSLDPGGTDTQYF. In nucleotides, the CDR3 is TGCGCCAGCAGCTTGGATCCAGGGGGCACAGATACGCAGTATTTT.

The V call is TRBV29-1, the J call TRBJ2-5; the match to TRBD1 covers 9 bases. V dropped 4 bases and J dropped 5; count of bases not matched to a gene: 2. Germline CDR1 and CDR2: SQVTM and ANQGSEA. This CDR3 has 12 amino acids. In nucleotides, the CDR3 is TGCAGCGTTGGGGGACAGGGCGAGACCCAGTACTTC. As protein: CSVGGQGETQYF.

The V gene is TRBV7-2, the J gene TRBJ2-5, with D perhaps TRBD1 (5 bases). This CDR3 region has 14 residues. CDR1 is SGHTA and CDR2 is FQGNSA in the germline V gene. V dropped 2 bases and J dropped 0 bases, with 7 bases sitting between them. The CDR3 loop is CASSLKGYQETQYF. DNA for the CDR3: TGTGCCAGCAGCTTAAAGGGGTACCAAGAGACCCAGTACTTC.

The J gene is TRBJ1-2, the V gene TRBV19; weak D call: TRBD1 (5 bases). The CDR3 extends over 16 amino acids. V was clipped by 4 bases and J by 3 bases, with 18 bases between them. Germline V CDR1 and CDR2: LNHDA, SQIVND (reference sequence). CDR3 sequence reads: CASSTILTVGDYGYTF. CDR3 bases: TGTGCCAGTAGTACTATACTGACAGTGGGTGACTATGGCTACACCTTC.

The V call is TRBV11-3, the J call TRBJ1-3, with a possible D match to TRBD1 (5 bases). The V and J ends lost 8 bases and 0 bases respectively, with 20 bases between them. Germline-derived CDR1 and CDR2 are SGHNT and YENEEA. This CDR3 spans 17 amino acids. CDR3 protein: CASSRGRASSSGNTIYF. Written as DNA, the CDR3 is TGTGCCAGCTCGAGAGGCAGGGCGTCGAGCTCTGGAAACACCATATATTTT.

This chain links TRBV6-4 with TRBJ2-1; 9 bases fit TRBD2. Germline trimming cut 5 bases from V and 0 bases from J; bases unmatched to any gene: 2. Germline CDR1 reads MRHNA; CDR2 reads SNTAGT. The CDR3 has 15 residues. In DNA form, the CDR3 reads TGTGCCAGCAGTTTTAGCGGGAGCTCCTACAATGAGCAGTTCTTC. Amino acids: CASSFSGSSYNEQFF.

The chain couples TRBV18 to TRBJ1-2; 8 nucleotides match TRBD1. In germline, CDR1 is KGHSH, CDR2 LQKENI. CDR3 length: 13 amino acids. V shed 3 bases, J shed 6 bases, and the junction held 3 bases outside the gene matches. CDR3 protein: CASSPGQVDGYTF. CDR3 nucleotides: TGTGCCAGCTCACCGGGACAGGTAGATGGCTACACCTTC.

Only a few counts were recorded for this clone. This chain links TRBV5-1 with TRBJ2-3; 8 bases line up with TRBD1. Germline V CDR1 and CDR2: SGHRS, YFSETQ. The CDR3 runs 16 residues. Losses at the gene ends were 4 bases for V and 6 bases for J; bases not matched to a gene: 13. CDR3 sequence: CASSAGQVDQGDTQYF. For the CDR3, the DNA is TGCGCCAGCAGCGCGGGACAGGTCGACCAGGGGGATACGCAGTATTTT. Full variable domain (outside the CDR3, taken from reference TRBV5-1 and TRBJ2-3): KAGVTQTPRYLIKTRGQQVTLSCSPISGHRSVSWYQQTPGQGLQFLFEYFSETQRNKGNFPGRFSGRQFSNSRSEMNVSTLELGDSALYLCASSAGQVDQGDTQYFGPGTRLTVL.